A selection of T cell receptor beta chains follows, all from one sample in a study of early T cells in non-severe SARS-CoV-2 infection. Via MiXCR, TCRdb re-called the 5' RACE reads, giving one row per CDR3 protein. The table records more than 75,000 distinct CDR3 sequences, about 14% of them present only once. The sample was whole blood. The source of these receptors is an adult who was a healthcare worker with PCR-confirmed SARS-CoV-2 infection or an uninfected control (not recorded which). The CDR3 runs from the conserved cysteine through the conserved F or W. Each record gives: clone size, D gene, J gene, V gene, CDR3 protein, CDR3 DNA. D genes are given only for firm matches. Size is omitted from some rows. Given values are once, few, many or a class for expanded clones.

NA	NA	TRBJ1-1	TRBV12-3/TRBV12-4	CASNPWNTEAFF	TGTGCCAGCAATCCATGGAACACTGAAGCTTTCTTT
few	NA	TRBJ2-1	TRBV6-4	CASSSNNEQFF	TGTGCCAGCAGTAGTAATAATGAGCAGTTCTTC
many	TRBD2	TRBJ2-1	TRBV5-1	CASSLEASGGAAFNEQFF	TGCGCCAGCAGCTTGGAGGCTAGCGGGGGGGCCGCTTTTAATGAGCAGTTCTTC
NA	NA	TRBJ2-7	TRBV7-8	CASMGQGPYEQYF	TGTGCCAGCATGGGACAAGGACCCTACGAGCAGTACTTC
NA	NA	TRBJ2-7	TRBV29-1	CSVLDRSSYEQYF	TGCAGCGTACTAGACAGGTCCTCCTACGAGCAGTACTTC
NA	TRBD1	TRBJ2-2	TRBV11-2	CASSPGQGTGELFF	TGTGCCAGCAGCCCGGGACAGGGGACCGGGGAGCTGTTTTTT
few	NA	TRBJ2-5	TRBV27	CASRPAGAVETQYF	TGTGCCAGCAGGCCGGCGGGGGCCGTGGAGACCCAGTACTTC
few	TRBD1	TRBJ2-7	TRBV2	CASRTGGNSYEQYF	TGTGCCAGCAGGACAGGGGGGAACTCCTACGAGCAGTACTTC
few	NA	TRBJ1-6	TRBV5-1	CASSLTGGRGSPLHF	TGCGCCAGCAGCTTGACAGGCGGGCGTGGTTCACCCCTCCACTTT
few	TRBD2	TRBJ2-1	TRBV5-6	CASSYSGLAGGPGEQFF	TGTGCCAGCAGCTACTCCGGACTAGCGGGGGGGCCAGGTGAGCAGTTCTTC
NA	NA	TRBJ1-6	TRBV6-5	CASRIGNSPLHF	TGTGCCAGCAGGATCGGTAATTCACCCCTCCACTTT
NA	NA	TRBJ2-5	TRBV10-3	CAISESREETQYF	TGTGCCATCAGTGAGTCTAGGGAAGAGACCCAGTACTTC
many	NA	TRBJ2-4	TRBV4-2	CASSPRGGEPNIQYF	TGTGCCAGCAGCCCGCGAGGGGGGGAGCCAAACATTCAGTACTTC
few	NA	TRBJ2-2	TRBV5-1	CASSLGRSGELFF	TGCGCCAGCAGCCTGGGGCGGTCCGGGGAGCTGTTTTTT
few	TRBD2	TRBJ2-2	TRBV5-1	CASSPPGLVSNTGELFF	TGCGCCAGCAGCCCCCCCGGACTAGTCAGCAACACCGGGGAGCTGTTTTTT
many	TRBD2	TRBJ2-3	TRBV7-9	CASSLRYAGVTDTQYF	TGTGCCAGCAGCTTAAGATATGCGGGGGTCACAGATACGCAGTATTTT
NA	NA	TRBJ2-7	TRBV12-3/TRBV12-4	CASTPSGRFSLYEQYF	TGTGCCAGCACTCCCTCGGGACGCTTCTCCCTGTACGAGCAGTACTTC
NA	TRBD2	TRBJ2-3	TRBV7-2	CASSFAGRVAGSTDTQYF	TGTGCCAGCAGCTTCGCGGGTCGGGTAGCGGGCAGCACAGATACGCAGTATTTT
NA	NA	TRBJ1-2	TRBV21-1	CASSKSGYTF	TGTGCCAGCAGCAAATCTGGCTACACCTTC
NA	TRBD2	TRBJ2-3	TRBV20-1	CSAKTSGGAGVTDTQYF	TGCAGTGCCAAGACTAGCGGGGGGGCTGGAGTGACAGATACGCAGTATTTT
few	TRBD1	TRBJ2-2	TRBV12-3/TRBV12-4	CASREDRTNTGELFF	TGTGCCAGCAGGGAGGACAGGACGAACACCGGGGAGCTGTTTTTT
many	TRBD1	TRBJ2-7	TRBV7-6	CAAPGQGIFAYEQYF	TGTGCCGCTCCGGGACAGGGAATCTTTGCCTACGAGCAGTACTTC
few	NA	TRBJ1-1	TRBV12-3/TRBV12-4	CASTHDRENTEAFF	TGTGCCAGCACCCACGACAGAGAAAACACTGAAGCTTTCTTT
NA	NA	TRBJ2-1	TRBV24-1	CATSDPGGINEQFF	TGTGCCACCAGTGATCCTGGGGGGATTAATGAGCAGTTCTTC
many	TRBD1	TRBJ1-2	TRBV28	CASTPRDRGVYGYTF	TGTGCCAGCACTCCTCGGGACAGAGGCGTCTATGGCTACACCTTC
NA	NA	TRBJ2-7	TRBV10-3	CAISDWRQSSYEQYF	TGTGCCATCAGTGATTGGCGGCAAAGCTCCTACGAGCAGTACTTC
many	TRBD2	TRBJ2-1	TRBV7-2	CASSEQPGLADNEQFF	TGTGCCAGCAGCGAACAACCGGGACTAGCGGACAATGAGCAGTTCTTC
NA	NA	TRBJ2-1	TRBV6-2/TRBV6-3	CASRGRLGGGDEQFF	TGTGCCAGCAGAGGCCGGTTAGGTGGCGGGGATGAGCAGTTCTTC
NA	TRBD1	TRBJ1-5	TRBV9	CASSPSTGSGQPQHF	TGTGCCAGCAGCCCCTCGACAGGGTCAGGTCAGCCCCAGCATTTT
many	TRBD2	TRBJ2-3	TRBV11-3	CASSPRTSGSTDTQYF	TGTGCCAGCAGCCCTAGGACTAGCGGTTCCACAGATACGCAGTATTTT
few	TRBD2	TRBJ2-3	TRBV20-1	CSARDLGAGVTDTQYF	TGCAGTGCTAGAGATCTCGGAGCGGGGGTCACAGATACGCAGTATTTT
NA	TRBD2	TRBJ2-7	TRBV5-1	CASRETSGAYEQYF	TGCGCCAGCAGGGAGACTAGCGGGGCCTACGAGCAGTACTTC
few	NA	TRBJ2-5	TRBV20-1	CSARGPGAETQYF	TGCAGTGCTAGAGGTCCCGGGGCGGAGACCCAGTACTTC
few	TRBD2	TRBJ2-3	TRBV5-1	CASSIDTSGGETDTQYF	TGCGCCAGCAGCATCGATACTAGCGGGGGAGAAACAGATACGCAGTATTTT
many	NA	TRBJ1-5	TRBV6-4	CASSDGAGGNQPQHF	TGTGCCAGCAGTGACGGGGCAGGGGGCAATCAGCCCCAGCATTTT
NA	NA	TRBJ1-2	TRBV29-1	CSGGAGDDYGYTF	TGCAGCGGCGGCGCAGGGGATGACTATGGCTACACCTTC
few	TRBD2	TRBJ2-3	TRBV7-2	CASSPSGTSGATQYF	TGTGCCAGCAGCCCATCCGGGACTAGCGGGGCCACGCAGTATTTT
few	TRBD1	TRBJ1-2	TRBV2	CASSEPGGAGYTF	TGTGCCAGCAGTGAGCCAGGGGGCGCAGGCTACACCTTC
few	NA	TRBJ2-3	TRBV20-1	CSARSADTQYF	TGCAGTGCTAGATCCGCAGATACGCAGTATTTT
NA	TRBD2	TRBJ2-3	TRBV7-2	CASSLEARGGPDTQYF	TGTGCCAGCAGCTTAGAGGCCCGCGGGGGGCCAGATACGCAGTATTTT
few	TRBD1	TRBJ1-2	TRBV6-2/TRBV6-3	CASSYSDRGNYGYTF	TGTGCCAGCAGTTATTCTGACAGGGGCAACTATGGCTACACCTTC
NA	NA	TRBJ1-6	TRBV28	CASSLKAAPLHF	TGTGCCAGCAGCCTAAAGGCCGCACCCCTCCACTTT
few	TRBD2	TRBJ2-3	TRBV7-9	CASSRTSGGITDTQYF	TGTGCCAGCAGCCGGACTAGCGGGGGAATCACAGATACGCAGTATTTT
few	TRBD2	TRBJ2-1	TRBV12-3/TRBV12-4	CASSLDGGGASYNEQFF	TGTGCCAGCAGTTTAGATGGCGGGGGGGCCTCCTACAATGAGCAGTTCTTC